The entry that follows covers one T cell receptor beta chain sequence. Amplified TCR beta CDR3 regions derived from RNA transcripts. The HTBI primer set was used in a first-round RT-PCR of the TCR CDR3. Using its own MiXCR run on the multiplex PCR reads, TCRdb lists one record per CDR3 protein. This sample has roughly 96,000 distinct CDR3 sequences, with just over 50% found just once. Exclusion followed for patients with uncontrolled infection, other autoimmune disease, pregnancy or lactation. This specimen comes from a study of T cells in Graves' hyperthyroidism and ophthalmopathy. Study information: Peripheral blood draws took place at initial diagnosis, ahead of any treatment.

Trimming removed 0 bases from V and 3 bases from J; junction bases left unmatched: 9. The germline CDR1 and CDR2 sequences are SGDLS and YYNGEE. The CDR3 runs 17 residues. The source of this sequence is a woman aged 40 to 49 with Graves' hyperthyroidism. The specimen sequenced was blood. The chain combines TRBV9 with TRBJ1-3, with 7 bases identical to TRBD1. The CDR3 sequence is CASSVDLGGGYGNTIYF. CDR3 DNA: TGTGCCAGCAGCGTAGATTTAGGGGGCGGGTATGGAAACACCATATATTTT.